These T cell receptor beta chains were read from a single sample in a study of glioma-infiltrating T cells. TCRdb redid the calling of the multiplex PCR reads with MiXCR, one entry per CDR3 protein. This sample has approximately 400,000 distinct CDR3 sequences, with roughly 41% found just once. The sample consisted of glioma tissue, nonneoplastic brain tissue, or PBMCs (not recorded which). Receptor source: a human donor with low-grade glioma or glioblastoma, undergoing nonglioma brain surgery, or in good health (not recorded which). The CDR3 runs from the conserved cysteine through the conserved F or W. Each record gives: J gene, D gene, clone size, V gene, CDR3 protein, CDR3 DNA. A D gene is named only where the DNA matches it firmly. Only some rows state a clone size, as once, few, many or a class for expanded clones.

TRBJ2-2 | NA | NA | TRBV6-1 | CASSARTGTEELFF | TGTGCCAGCAGTGCCCGGACGGGTACCGAGGAGCTGTTTTTT
TRBJ2-4 | NA | medium-sized | TRBV6-2/TRBV6-3 | CASSWGNIQYF | TGTGCCAGCAGCTGGGGAAACATTCAGTACTTC
TRBJ1-1 | NA | many | TRBV6-2/TRBV6-3 | CASSYSTGLMAEAFF | TGTGCCAGCAGTTACTCAACAGGGTTAATGGCTGAAGCTTTCTTT
TRBJ2-7 | TRBD2 | NA | TRBV7-9 | CASSLGAGVTEQYF | TGTGCCAGCAGCTTAGGGGCGGGAGTTACCGAGCAGTACTTC
TRBJ2-1 | NA | many | TRBV28 | CASSFLAPWNEQFF | TGTGCCAGCAGTTTCCTAGCCCCCTGGAATGAGCAGTTCTTC
TRBJ2-3 | TRBD2 | few | TRBV4-1 | CASSQNGRSDTQYF | TGCGCCAGCAGCCAAAACGGGAGGTCAGATACGCAGTATTTT
TRBJ2-2 | NA | NA | TRBV28 | CASSLSRVRWGSNTGELFF | TGTGCCAGCAGTTTATCACGCGTGAGGTGGGGTTCGAACACCGGGGAGCTGTTTTTT
TRBJ1-2 | NA | NA | TRBV7-2 | CASSSQRSVYGYTF | TGTGCCAGCAGCTCCCAAAGAAGCGTCTATGGCTACACCTTC
TRBJ1-4 | TRBD1 | NA | TRBV4-1 | CASSPRQGSEKLFF | TGCGCCAGCAGCCCAAGACAGGGCAGTGAAAAACTGTTTTTT
TRBJ2-1 | TRBD2 | many | TRBV2 | CASNNPSGSYNEQFF | TGTGCCAGCAACAATCCTAGCGGGAGTTACAATGAGCAGTTCTTC
TRBJ2-2 | NA | once | TRBV7-2 | CASSPPPGELFF | TGTGCCAGCAGCCCACCGCCCGGGGAGCTGTTTTTT
TRBJ2-3 | NA | NA | TRBV7-2 | CASSQGGSYTGTQYF | TGCGCCAGCAGCCAAGGGGGTTCTTACACAGGTACGCAGTATTTT
TRBJ1-2 | NA | NA | TRBV7-9 | CASSLTNNYGYTF | TGTGCCAGCAGCTTAACAAACAACTATGGCTACACCTTC
TRBJ1-1 | TRBD1 | few | TRBV10-3 | CAIRRTGGSVGPEAFF | TGTGCCATCAGAAGGACAGGGGGCTCAGTCGGACCTGAAGCTTTCTTT
TRBJ2-7 | NA | many | TRBV15 | CATSRDRRRIYEQYF | TGTGCCACCAGCAGAGATCGACGGCGAATCTACGAGCAGTACTTC
TRBJ1-5 | NA | few | TRBV12-3/TRBV12-4 | CASSLALSLAQPQHF | TGTGCCAGCAGTTTAGCCCTCTCCCTGGCCCAGCCCCAGCATTTT
TRBJ2-6 | TRBD2 | NA | TRBV18 | CASSPIRGVAGANVLTF | TGTGCCAGCTCACCCATACGGGGGGTAGCCGGGGCCAACGTCCTGACTTTC
TRBJ2-1 | TRBD1 | few | TRBV4-1 | CASSLLPGQIYNEQFF | TGCGCCAGCAGCCTACTCCCGGGACAGATCTACAATGAGCAGTTCTTC
TRBJ1-3 | NA | few | TRBV20-1 | CSASDPRAPAGNTIYF | TGCAGTGCTAGCGATCCCAGGGCGCCGGCTGGAAACACCATATATTTT
TRBJ2-1 | NA | NA | TRBV20-1 | CSARVSQRWVGSEQFF | TGCAGTGCTAGAGTGTCCCAGCGGTGGGTGGGTAGTGAGCAGTTCTTC
TRBJ2-3 | TRBD1 | NA | TRBV5-4 | CASSKDRASDTQYF | TGTGCCAGCAGCAAGGACAGGGCGTCAGATACGCAGTATTTT
TRBJ2-7 | TRBD1 | NA | TRBV20-1 | CSADRVSYQQYF | TGCAGTGCTGACAGGGTCTCCTACCAGCAGTACTTC
TRBJ2-7 | NA | NA | TRBV28 | CASSSYSRGAYEQYF | TGTGCCAGCAGTTCCTACTCGAGGGGAGCCTACGAGCAGTACTTC
TRBJ1-2 | NA | many | TRBV6-2/TRBV6-3 | CASAERWGNYGYTF | TGTGCCAGCGCCGAACGATGGGGCAACTATGGCTACACCTTC
TRBJ2-1 | NA | NA | TRBV7-2 | CASGDNEHFF | TGTGCCTCAGGGGACAATGAGCACTTCTTC
TRBJ1-2 | TRBD1 | few | TRBV5-1 | CASSLAGGNYGYTF | TGCGCCAGCAGCTTGGCAGGGGGCAACTATGGCTACACCTTC
TRBJ1-5 | TRBD1 | NA | TRBV18 | CASSQGAANQPQHF | TGTGCCAGCTCACAGGGGGCGGCCAATCAGCCCCAGCATTTT